The rows below give T cell receptor beta chains drawn from one sample of a study of T-cell memory formation after mild COVID-19. Using its own MiXCR run on the 5' RACE reads, TCRdb lists one record per CDR3 protein. The sample comprises about 210,000 distinct CDR3 sequences, about 10% of which are singletons, and around 3.3% rests with the top ten. Sequenced sample: PBMCs or a T cell subset sorted from them (not recorded which). Receptors originate from a man aged 18 to 35 who had mild COVID-19 (a few samples of this study predate the infection). Cell type and time point are not known. Each CDR3 is given with its conserved first and last residue. The D gene is left open where the match is weak. Size tells how often a clone was seen (once, few, many) or the class of an expanded clone, and some rows leave it out.

V: TRBV20-1
D: .
J: TRBJ1-3
size: many
CDR3: CSARGTSGPGNTIYF

V: TRBV25-1
D: TRBD1
J: TRBJ2-7
size: once
CDR3: CASSAIPGTGSSYEQYF

V: TRBV2
D: TRBD1
J: TRBJ2-5
size: few
CDR3: CASSEGQGGQETQYF

V: TRBV5-6
D: .
J: TRBJ2-5
size: .
CDR3: CASRRLSSPWETQYF

V: TRBV18
D: .
J: TRBJ2-5
size: many
CDR3: CASSPKETQYF

V: TRBV15
D: .
J: TRBJ1-3
size: few
CDR3: CATSKSRANTIYF

V: TRBV7-2
D: .
J: TRBJ2-6
size: few
CDR3: CASSPRGGRTGANVLTF

V: TRBV12-3/TRBV12-4
D: .
J: TRBJ2-5
size: .
CDR3: CASSLPALVETQYF

V: TRBV7-9
D: .
J: TRBJ2-1
size: few
CDR3: CASSLEGAGNNEQFF

V: TRBV21-1
D: .
J: TRBJ1-5
size: .
CDR3: CASSKDAGTGSMGNQPQHF

V: TRBV12-5
D: TRBD2
J: TRBJ2-1
size: .
CDR3: CASGKSGGPYNEQFF

V: TRBV18
D: .
J: TRBJ2-5
size: few
CDR3: CASSPVGGETQYF

V: TRBV2
D: .
J: TRBJ2-5
size: few
CDR3: CASRDQGETQYF

V: TRBV9
D: .
J: TRBJ2-1
size: few
CDR3: CASSPRGNNEQFF

V: TRBV7-2
D: .
J: TRBJ2-2
size: .
CDR3: CADMEGNTGELFF

V: TRBV11-2
D: .
J: TRBJ2-6
size: few
CDR3: CASSLILAAGNVLTF

V: TRBV7-8
D: TRBD2
J: TRBJ2-3
size: few
CDR3: CASSLTPTGLAGDTQYF

V: TRBV7-9
D: TRBD1
J: TRBJ1-1
size: .
CDR3: CASSSGQDLYTEAFF

V: TRBV6-1
D: .
J: TRBJ2-7
size: .
CDR3: CASSRRDRDAYEQYF

V: TRBV4-3
D: .
J: TRBJ1-2
size: few
CDR3: CASSQTAMNYGYTF

V: TRBV12-3/TRBV12-4
D: .
J: TRBJ2-7
size: many
CDR3: CASSPGHLYEQYF

V: TRBV7-2
D: .
J: TRBJ1-1
size: few
CDR3: CASTAPGGLLAFF

V: TRBV7-2
D: TRBD2
J: TRBJ2-5
size: .
CDR3: CASSPNALARETQYF

V: TRBV6-5
D: TRBD1
J: TRBJ1-4
size: .
CDR3: CASSNYGTGGGEKLFF

V: TRBV6-5
D: TRBD2
J: TRBJ2-3
size: .
CDR3: CASSQRAGGPTYF

V: TRBV18
D: .
J: TRBJ2-6
size: .
CDR3: CASSPRVGNSGANVLTF

V: TRBV30
D: .
J: TRBJ2-1
size: few
CDR3: CAWRQGWEQFF

V: TRBV7-2
D: TRBD1
J: TRBJ2-2
size: few
CDR3: CASSLVGQVAGELFF

V: TRBV30
D: .
J: TRBJ2-5
size: .
CDR3: CAWSGLVKTQYF

V: TRBV24-1
D: .
J: TRBJ2-1
size: .
CDR3: CATSDQDGNSYNEQFF

V: TRBV20-1
D: TRBD1
J: TRBJ1-1
size: .
CDR3: CSARGTGVIGTEAFF

V: TRBV6-6
D: .
J: TRBJ2-7
size: .
CDR3: CASTKAGSSYEQYF

V: TRBV29-1
D: TRBD2
J: TRBJ2-1
size: .
CDR3: CSVEKGRGGTYNEQFF

V: TRBV7-2
D: .
J: TRBJ2-5
size: .
CDR3: CASSPGPRAQYF

V: TRBV5-5
D: TRBD1
J: TRBJ2-5
size: .
CDR3: CASSRQGALETQYF

V: TRBV18
D: .
J: TRBJ2-1
size: .
CDR3: CASSPAVGQAVNEQFF

V: TRBV30
D: .
J: TRBJ1-2
size: .
CDR3: CAWRTGGASYTF

V: TRBV15
D: .
J: TRBJ2-3
size: .
CDR3: CATSTAPGHYTDTQYF

V: TRBV4-3
D: .
J: TRBJ2-3
size: few
CDR3: CASSQEGGRTDTQYF

V: TRBV12-3/TRBV12-4
D: .
J: TRBJ1-4
size: few
CDR3: CASRPGRDNEKLFF

V: TRBV12-3/TRBV12-4
D: .
J: TRBJ2-1
size: .
CDR3: CASSSSGGRIDEQFF

V: TRBV7-2
D: TRBD1
J: TRBJ2-5
size: few
CDR3: CASSFDRGVAETQYF

V: TRBV4-2
D: TRBD1
J: TRBJ2-1
size: .
CDR3: CASSRGQVGDEQFF

V: TRBV9
D: .
J: TRBJ1-6
size: few
CDR3: CASSLGTFAYNSPLHF

V: TRBV5-1
D: TRBD1
J: TRBJ1-1
size: few
CDR3: CASSQPTGMNTEAFF

V: TRBV12-5
D: TRBD2
J: TRBJ2-1
size: many
CDR3: CASGRVPGLAMSQFF

V: TRBV4-1
D: .
J: TRBJ1-2
size: few
CDR3: CASSQDLVNRESGGYTF

V: TRBV7-3
D: TRBD2
J: TRBJ2-1
size: few
CDR3: CASSLRSGLAGNEQFF

V: TRBV7-2
D: TRBD1
J: TRBJ1-2
size: .
CDR3: CASSFTDRLAYGYTF